The 12 T cell receptor beta chains presented below share a single source sample, sequenced in a study of cytomegalovirus exposure and HLA in healthy donors. The assay was immunoSEQ multiplex PCR, and TCRdb's table has in-frame clones only and misses some. The table lists 180,000 or so clones, more than 75% of them singletons, with 7.2% in the top ten. Sequenced input: PBMCs. The receptors derive from a man younger than 40 in good health and CMV-seropositive.

The chain carries TRBV2 and TRBJ2-3, with D perhaps TRBD1 (5 bases). The length of the CDR3 is 15 residues. Germline V gene lookup returns CDR1 SNHLY and CDR2 FYNNEI. V was clipped by 2 bases and J by 2 bases, with 11 bases between them. CDR3 in DNA: TGTGCCAGCAGTGAACTCGCAGGGTCCACAGATACGCAGTATTTT. Translating gives CASSELAGSTDTQYF.

This clone was observed a single time. The CDR3 loop reads CASSFRGPAIQETQYF. The CDR3 DNA sequence: TGTGCCAGCAGCTTCAGGGGCCCGGCGATCCAAGAGACCCAGTACTTC. The rearrangement uses TRBV11-2 and TRBJ2-5, with D tentatively TRBD1 (6 bases). Trimming took off 3 bases at V and 1 base at J, with 15 bases between the two ends. CDR1 and CDR2 from the germline V gene are SGHAT and FQNNGV. The CDR3 consists of 16 residues.

This clone has only one observation. The V gene is TRBV10-1, the J gene TRBJ1-2; TRBD1 is a possible D gene (5 bases). Germline V CDR1 and CDR2: WNHNN, SYGVQD (reference sequence). The CDR3 sequence is 13 residues long. V was shortened by 10 bases and J by 4 bases, with 16 bases between the two germline ends. The CDR3 is CANPQGIGYGYTF. DNA for the CDR3: TGCGCCAACCCGCAGGGTATAGGCTATGGCTACACCTTC.

The CDR3 is CASSQGTDGNTIYF. CDR3 DNA sequence: TGTGCCAGCAGCCAGGGGACAGATGGAAACACCATATATTTT. The rearrangement joins TRBV7-2 to TRBJ1-3; 7 nucleotides match TRBD1. V gave up 5 bases and J gave up 3 bases; unmatched junction bases: 4. Looked up from germline, CDR1 is SGHTA and CDR2 is FQGNSA. The CDR3 is made up of 14 amino acids.

This clone occurred a few times. The chain links TRBV27 to TRBJ2-1, with TRBD1 matching 9 bases. With 5 bases clipped from V and 4 bases from J, the junction kept 9 bases outside the gene matches. In germline, CDR1 is MNHEY, CDR2 SMNVEV (reference sequence). This CDR3 comprises 16 residues. CDR3 amino acids: CASSHPRTGAYNEQFF. The DNA for the CDR3 is TGTGCCAGCAGTCACCCCCGGACAGGGGCATACAATGAGCAGTTCTTC.

The chain links TRBV5-8 to TRBJ1-1; D gene ambiguous. The CDR3 contains 13 residues. Looked up from germline, CDR1 is SGHTS and CDR2 is YDEGEE. V gave up 4 bases and J gave up 3 bases, with 10 bases separating them. As DNA, the CDR3 is TGTGCCAGCAGCCAGGCGACGCACACTGAAGCTTTCTTT. Protein product: CASSQATHTEAFF.

V and J are TRBV7-7 and TRBJ2-3; D remains unclear. The CDR3 is 15 residues long. V was pared by 0 bases and J by 1 base, with 8 bases between. The germline V gene encodes CDR1 SSHAT and CDR2 FNYEAQ (reference sequence). The CDR3 here is CASSLAGQGTDTQYF. For the CDR3, the DNA is TGTGCCAGCAGCTTAGCTGGGCAGGGCACAGATACGCAGTATTTT.

The chain joins TRBV11-1 to TRBJ1-2; D perhaps matches TRBD1 (5 bases). This CDR3 is built from 14 residues. Germline V lookup: CDR1 SGHAT, CDR2 FQDESV (reference sequence). The V end lost 2 bases, the J end lost 0 bases, and 7 bases lay between the germline ends. CDR3: CASSLQGPNYGYTF. The CDR3 DNA reads as TGTGCCAGCAGCTTACAGGGTCCTAACTATGGCTACACCTTC.

The CDR3 loop is CASSQDLTEQYF. CDR3 bases: TGCGCCAGCAGCCAAGATCTAACCGAGCAGTACTTC. The chain employs TRBV4-1 and TRBJ2-7, with unresolved D. The CDR3 is 12 residues long. Per the germline V gene, CDR1 is MGHRA and CDR2 is YSYEKL. Between the trimmed V and J ends, which lost 0 bases and 6 bases, there was a span of 6 bases.

The rearrangement links TRBV7-6 to TRBJ2-1; D remains unclear. Germline CDR1 is SGHVS and CDR2 is FNYEAQ. V lost 0 bases and J lost 5, with 2 bases in between. The CDR3 totals 12 residues. The CDR3 sequence: CASSLADNEQFF. DNA for the CDR3: TGTGCCAGCAGCTTAGCCGACAATGAGCAGTTCTTC.

The rearrangement uses TRBV28 and TRBJ1-2; no reliable D call. The CDR3 spans 15 residues. Looked up from germline, CDR1 is MDHEN and CDR2 is SYDVKM. Trimming took off 3 bases at V and 8 bases at J, with 19 bases between the two ends. The CDR3, as DNA: TGTGCCAGCAGTTTCCCCCATGAGTCCCGTCGAGGCTACACCTTC. Its translation: CASSFPHESRRGYTF.

The chain joins TRBV7-9 to TRBJ1-1, with unresolved D. CDR1 and CDR2 (germline): SEHNR, FQNEAQ (reference sequence). The V and J ends lost 5 bases and 3 bases respectively, with 16 bases between them. The CDR3 runs to 15 residues. The CDR3 region has the DNA TGTGCCAGCAGCCCTAGGCAGTTGGGCGACACTGAAGCTTTCTTT. This gives the protein CASSPRQLGDTEAFF.